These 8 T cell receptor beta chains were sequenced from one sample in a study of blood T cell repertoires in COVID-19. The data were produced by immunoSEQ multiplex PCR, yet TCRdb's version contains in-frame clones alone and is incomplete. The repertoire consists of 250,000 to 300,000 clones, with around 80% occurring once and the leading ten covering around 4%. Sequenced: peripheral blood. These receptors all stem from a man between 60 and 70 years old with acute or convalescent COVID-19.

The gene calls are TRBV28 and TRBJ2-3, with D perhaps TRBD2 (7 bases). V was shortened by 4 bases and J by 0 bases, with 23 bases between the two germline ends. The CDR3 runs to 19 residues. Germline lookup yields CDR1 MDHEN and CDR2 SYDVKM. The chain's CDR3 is CASSWALQGGRGSTDTQYF. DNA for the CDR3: TGTGCCAGCAGTTGGGCCCTCCAAGGGGGGAGGGGGAGCACAGATACGCAGTATTTT.

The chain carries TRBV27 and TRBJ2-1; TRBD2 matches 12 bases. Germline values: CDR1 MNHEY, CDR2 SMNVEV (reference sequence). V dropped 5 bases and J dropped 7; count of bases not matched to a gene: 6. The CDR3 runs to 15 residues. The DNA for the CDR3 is TGTGCCAGCAGTCCTCTAGCGGGAGGGGGGAATGAGCAGTTCTTC. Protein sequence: CASSPLAGGGNEQFF.

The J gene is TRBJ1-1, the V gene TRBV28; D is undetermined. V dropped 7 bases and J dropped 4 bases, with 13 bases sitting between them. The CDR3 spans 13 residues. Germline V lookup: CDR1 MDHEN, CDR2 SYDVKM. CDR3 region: CASIGGRGTEAFF. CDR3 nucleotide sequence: TGTGCCAGCATTGGAGGTCGGGGCACTGAAGCTTTCTTT.

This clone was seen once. The CDR3 DNA sequence: TGTGCCAGCAGAAGACTAGCGGGGAGGGGCAATGAGCAGTTCTTC. Translated: CASRRLAGRGNEQFF. The genes are TRBV27 and TRBJ2-1; 11 bases map to TRBD2. The germline CDR1 and CDR2 sequences are MNHEY and SMNVEV (reference sequence). The CDR3 has 15 residues. V shed 6 bases and J 6 bases; nucleotides not matched to a gene: 7.

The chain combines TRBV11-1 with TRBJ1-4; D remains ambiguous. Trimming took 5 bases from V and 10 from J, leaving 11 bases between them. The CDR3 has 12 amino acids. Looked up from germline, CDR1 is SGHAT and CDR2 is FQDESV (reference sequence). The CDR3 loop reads CASSDGDGKLFF. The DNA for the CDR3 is TGTGCCAGCAGCGACGGGGATGGAAAACTGTTTTTT.

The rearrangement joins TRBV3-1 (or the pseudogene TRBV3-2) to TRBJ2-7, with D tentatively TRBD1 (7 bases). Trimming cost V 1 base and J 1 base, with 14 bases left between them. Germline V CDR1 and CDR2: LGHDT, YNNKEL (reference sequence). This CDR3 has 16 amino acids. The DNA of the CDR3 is TGTGCCAGCAGCCAAGGGGCCAGGGGGGTGTCCTACGAGCAGTACTTC. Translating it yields CASSQGARGVSYEQYF.

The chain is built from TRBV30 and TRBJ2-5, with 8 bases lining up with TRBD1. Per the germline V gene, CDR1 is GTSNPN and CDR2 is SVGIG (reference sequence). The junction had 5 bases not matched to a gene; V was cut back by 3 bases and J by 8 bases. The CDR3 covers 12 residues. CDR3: CAWSLQGGTQYF. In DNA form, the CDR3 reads TGTGCCTGGAGCCTACAGGGGGGTACCCAGTACTTC.

The CDR3 sequence is CASSSGQGVLNTEAFF. CDR3 DNA sequence: TGTGCCAGCAGTTCGGGACAGGGGGTACTGAACACTGAAGCTTTCTTT. V gene TRBV27 combines with J gene TRBJ1-1; 11 nucleotides line up with TRBD1. Trimming removed 4 bases from V and 0 bases from J; junction bases left unmatched: 4. The CDR3 runs 16 residues. Per the germline V gene, CDR1 is MNHEY and CDR2 is SMNVEV (reference sequence).